This TCR beta chain was sequenced for a study of Graves' ophthalmopathy and Graves' hyperthyroidism (dated by TCRdb to the late 2010s). For context, the study as a whole: Hyperthyroidism was considered stable if no progression to ophthalmopathy occurred within 18 months of follow-up. TCR beta repertoire signatures were used to distinguish Graves' ophthalmopathy from Graves' hyperthyroidism and to predict progression to ophthalmopathy. In total, 135 blood samples were TCR-sequenced: fewer than 50 ophthalmopathy, under 85 hyperthyroidism and approximately 17 hyperthyroidism-to-ophthalmopathy patients. A discovery set of 90 to 100 patients (43 ophthalmopathy, just over 55 stable hyperthyroidism) was enrolled to explore V-J signatures distinguishing ophthalmopathy from hyperthyroidism. An independent validation cohort comprised 18 hyperthyroidism patients and 15 to 17 patients who later progressed from hyperthyroidism to ophthalmopathy. In several hyperthyroidism patients, the T-cell repertoires found in thyroid tissue were compared with those found in blood. Following sample collection, hyperthyroidism patients were given methimazole at a starting dose of 30 mg daily, and ophthalmopathy patients were given high-dose intravenous methylprednisolone.

This clonotype has a count of ten or more. This clone's antigen is unknown. It has no much larger one-base neighbor in the sample; base qualities were not kept. What the work shows at the level of the full study, not this receptor alone: In validation, the model predicted ophthalmopathy progression with more than 70% sensitivity and 72.22% specificity; some 13 predicted patients were CT-confirmed with GO in a median of approximately 6.5 months. In cross-validation, the 13-signature model distinguished ophthalmopathy from stable hyperthyroidism with less than 90% sensitivity and about 81% specificity, while in the test set the corresponding values were about 80% and 75%. Among expanded thyroid clonotypes with frequency above 0.001, most also showed up in blood, which suggests that blood repertoires may reflect the thyroid immune response. Sample size was not statistically predetermined, and group allocation was not concealed from the investigators.

The CDR3 runs 18 residues from the cysteine to the phenylalanine. The DNA shown is the 54-base CDR3, in frame from base 1. Cut back by 0 bases and 0 bases, the V and J ends lie 16 bases apart. The germline V gene provides CDR1 KGHDR and CDR2 SFDVKD. For repertoire sequencing, the TCR beta CDR3 regions were amplified from RNA transcripts. A first-round RT-PCR used HTBI primers with the Qiagen OneStep RT-PCR kit, followed by a second-round multiplex PCR, size selection and purification. The libraries underwent paired-end sequencing with 100 bp reads on an Illumina HiSeq2000. Under the source paper's analysis protocol: Reads were processed with SOAPnuke, discarding reads with adapters, uncalled bases, mean Phred below 15, or no exact constant-primer or identifier match. COPE v1.2.5 was used to merge the high-quality paired reads. Clonotypes were defined as unique nucleotide sequences and were aligned to IMGT TRB V, D and J references using MiTCR v1.1. Only V-J combinations with frequency above 0.0001 were analysed, covering around 99% of repertoires. A TCR clonal expansion and chaos score per V-J combination was defined as the ratio of F50 clonal expansion to chaos observed in the TCRdist matrix. Welch's t-statistics and random forest were used to reduce features to about a dozen V-J combinations, which were fed into a naive Bayes classifier. The similarity between thyroid and blood repertoires was quantified using the Morisita-Horn index. TCRdb handled the public reads itself, with Q25 trimming in fastp and clone calling in MiXCR, and kept productive beta chains. Every entry covers one CDR3 protein and lists the most common genes and DNA from its rows. The V and J calls, along with clone size, are taken from TCRdb and not from the paper's own processing. The sample table contains around 1,200,000 distinct CDR3 sequences; only one count was recorded for about two fifths of them. Jointly, the top ten make up approximately 10% of the sample.

Patients with hyperthyroidism were aged 18 to 65 years, had been newly diagnosed, and had a disease duration of less than 2 months. Anyone with other autoimmune diseases, uncontrolled infections, pregnancy or lactation was excluded from the study. Diagnosis was based on clinical symptoms, serum thyroxine, TRAb, thyroid ultrasound and orbital computed tomography. Trizol reagent was used to extract the total RNA, and its quality was then checked on an Agilent 2100 Bioanalyzer. Sequencing used peripheral blood or thyroid tissue (not recorded which). The chain was built from TRBV24-1 and TRBJ1-1, with no reliable assignment of the D segment. The source of this sequence is an adult man with Graves' hyperthyroidism. The nucleotide sequence reads as follows: TGTGCCACCAGTGATTTGCGGTTGCTGATAACGGTGAACACTGAAGCTTTCTTT. Protein translation: CATSDLRLLITVNTEAFF.